This T cell receptor (beta chain) was sequenced for a study of shared clonotypes between healthy human individuals. Study results and limitations: A handful of donors shared approximately 5% of their naive CD4 clonotypes. Despite large depth, rarefaction showed incomplete sorted-subset sequencing.

Study processing details: ImmunoSEQ output lacked quality scores and full-length reads, limiting matched filtering. Assay used: immunoSEQ multiplex PCR; TCRdb lists only in-frame clones, some missing. D and trimming come from the DNA, and the V and J calls and clone size come from that table. The table includes more than 1.2 million clones, 98% to 99% detected once. As concerns this clone: What it recognizes is unknown. Other DNA sequences in the same sample also yield this CDR3.

This CDR3 is built from 14 residues. V was pared by 4 bases and J by 0 bases, with 3 bases of the junction left unmatched. Looked up from germline, CDR1 is SGHRS and CDR2 is YFSETQ. Donors, healthy HIV-negative adults, lacked recent acute infections or vaccinations. This TCR was sampled from a man aged 25-45 years in good health. Sequenced material: naive CD4+ T cells sorted from blood. The subset: CD45RA+ positively selected. The gene calls are TRBV5-1 and TRBJ2-7; 8 bases match TRBD2. CDR3 loop: CASSPGGRSYEQYF. The CDR3 DNA reads as TGCGCCAGCAGCCCGGGGGGGCGCTCCTACGAGCAGTACTTC.